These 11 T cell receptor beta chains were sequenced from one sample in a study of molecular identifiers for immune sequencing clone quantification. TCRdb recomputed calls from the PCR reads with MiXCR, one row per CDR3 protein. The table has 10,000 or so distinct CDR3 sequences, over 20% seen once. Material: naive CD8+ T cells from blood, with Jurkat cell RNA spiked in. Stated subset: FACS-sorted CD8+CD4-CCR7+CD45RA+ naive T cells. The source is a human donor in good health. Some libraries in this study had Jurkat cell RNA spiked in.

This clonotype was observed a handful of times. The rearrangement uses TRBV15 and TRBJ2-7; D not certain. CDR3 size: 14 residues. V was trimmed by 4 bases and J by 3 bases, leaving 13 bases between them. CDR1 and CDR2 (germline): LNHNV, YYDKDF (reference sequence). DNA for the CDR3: TGTGCCACCAGCACCAGCACGCGACACTACGAGCAGTACTTC. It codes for CATSTSTRHYEQYF.

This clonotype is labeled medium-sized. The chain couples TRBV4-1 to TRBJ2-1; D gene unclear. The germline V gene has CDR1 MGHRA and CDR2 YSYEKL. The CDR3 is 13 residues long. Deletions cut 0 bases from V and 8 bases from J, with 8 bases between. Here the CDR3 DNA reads TGCGCCAGCAGCCAAGATCCGGGCTATGAGCAGTTCTTC. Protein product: CASSQDPGYEQFF.

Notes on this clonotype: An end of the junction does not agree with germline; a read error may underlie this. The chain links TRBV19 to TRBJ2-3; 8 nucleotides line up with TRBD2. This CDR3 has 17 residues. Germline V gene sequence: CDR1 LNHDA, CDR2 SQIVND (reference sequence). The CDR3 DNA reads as TGTGCCAGTACCCGCGGGGGGCGGGGGCTCATCACAGATGCGCAGTATTTT. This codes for CASTRGGRGLITDAQYF.

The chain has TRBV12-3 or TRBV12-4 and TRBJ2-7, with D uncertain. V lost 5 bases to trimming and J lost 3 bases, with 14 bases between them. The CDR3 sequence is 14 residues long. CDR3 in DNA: TGTGCCAGCAGTACCTCCGAACTTCTCTACGAGCAGTACTTC. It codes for CASSTSELLYEQYF.

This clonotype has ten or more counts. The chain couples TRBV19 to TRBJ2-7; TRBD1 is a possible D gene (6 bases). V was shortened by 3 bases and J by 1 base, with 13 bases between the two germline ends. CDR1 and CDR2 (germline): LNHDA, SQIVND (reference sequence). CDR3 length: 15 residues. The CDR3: CASSMVAGASYEQYF. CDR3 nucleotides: TGTGCCAGTAGTATGGTGGCAGGGGCATCCTACGAGCAGTACTTC.

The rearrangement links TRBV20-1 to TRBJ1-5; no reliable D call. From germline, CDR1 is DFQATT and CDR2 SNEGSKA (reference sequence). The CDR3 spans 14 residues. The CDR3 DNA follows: TGCAGCACCACTGTTCCTGAGAGGTACCAACCCCAGCATTTT. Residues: CSTTVPERYQPQHF.

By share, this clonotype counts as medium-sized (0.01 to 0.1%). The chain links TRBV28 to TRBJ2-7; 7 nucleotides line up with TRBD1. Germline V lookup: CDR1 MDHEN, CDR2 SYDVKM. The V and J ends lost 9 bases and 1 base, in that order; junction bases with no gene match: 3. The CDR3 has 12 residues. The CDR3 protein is CASKTGSYEQYF. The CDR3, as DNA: TGTGCCAGTAAGACAGGGTCCTACGAGCAGTACTTC.

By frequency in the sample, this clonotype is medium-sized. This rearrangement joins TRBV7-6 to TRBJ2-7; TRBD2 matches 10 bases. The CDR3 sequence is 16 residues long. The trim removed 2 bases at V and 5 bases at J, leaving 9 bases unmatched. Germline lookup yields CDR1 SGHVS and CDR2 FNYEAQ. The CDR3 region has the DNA TGTGCCAGCAGCTTATCTTTCCTAGCGGGAGCCCACGAGCAGTACTTC. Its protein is CASSLSFLAGAHEQYF.

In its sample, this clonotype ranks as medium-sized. Written as DNA, the CDR3 is TGTGCCAGCAGCTTACAGGGACCGAACACTGAAGCTTTCTTT. Its translation is CASSLQGPNTEAFF. V gene TRBV7-9 combines with J gene TRBJ1-1; D is perhaps TRBD1 (5 bases). CDR1 and CDR2 (germline): SEHNR, FQNEAQ (reference sequence). V was shortened by 2 bases and J by 1 base, with 8 bases between the two germline ends. There are 14 residues in the CDR3.

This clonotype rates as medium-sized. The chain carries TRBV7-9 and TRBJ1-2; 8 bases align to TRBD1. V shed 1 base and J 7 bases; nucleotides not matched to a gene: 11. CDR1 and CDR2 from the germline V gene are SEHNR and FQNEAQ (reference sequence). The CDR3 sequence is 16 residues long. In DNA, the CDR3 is TGTGCCAGCAGCTTAGGGTCACCGGACAGGGCTGGTGGCTACACCTTC. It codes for CASSLGSPDRAGGYTF.

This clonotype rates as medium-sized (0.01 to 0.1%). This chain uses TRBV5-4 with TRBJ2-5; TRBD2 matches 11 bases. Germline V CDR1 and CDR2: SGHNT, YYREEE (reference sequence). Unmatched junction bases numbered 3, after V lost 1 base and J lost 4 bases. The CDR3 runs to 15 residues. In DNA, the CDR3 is TGTGCCAGCAGCTTGAGTCTAGCGGGAGGAGAGACCCAGTACTTC. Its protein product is CASSLSLAGGETQYF.